Sequencing of this T cell receptor (beta chain) was carried out in a study of CD8+ T cells in alopecia areata. On the study more broadly: Among treated patients, oral tofacitinib was administered at 5 to 10 mg twice daily. Study-wide results and caveats: Normal skin's resident alphabeta T cells are sequenced alongside lesional scalp T cells. Tofacitinib significantly lowered scalp clonality and expanded CD8+ clones among the top 100.

A note on this clone: Its target is not known.

CDR1 is LNHDA and CDR2 is SQIVND in the germline V gene (reference sequence). V lost 9 bases, J lost 3 bases, and 14 bases lay in between. The length of the CDR3 is 13 residues. RNA extraction and reverse transcription yielded cDNA as sequencing template. Repertoires were generated with immunoSEQ multiplex PCR, while TCRdb's copy carries only in-frame clones and drops some. The data show 130,000 or so clones, over 60% seen once. Specified treatment: oral pan-JAK inhibitor, 5-10 mg twice daily. The genes are TRBV19 and TRBJ1-1; no clear D. The source was CD4+ T cells sorted from blood, collected at week 4, from a patient treated with tofacitinib. The source is a human donor with alopecia areata. CDR3 protein: CASLRSRDTEAFF. In nucleotides, the CDR3 is TGTGCCAGCCTCAGGAGTCGCGACACTGAAGCTTTCTTT.